These 8 T cell receptor beta chains originate from one sample sequenced in a study of shared clonotypes between healthy human individuals. Only in-frame clones appear in the TCRdb table, and some are missing; sequencing was by immunoSEQ multiplex PCR. The data hold more than 2,000,000 clones, with more than 85% observed a single time. Specimen: naive CD4+ T cells from PBMCs. Subset indicated: CD45RA+ positively selected. The source is a man younger than 35 in good health. Some clones in this sample may be carry-over from other donors' samples.

The V and J genes are TRBV29-1 and TRBJ1-3; D not certain. Looked up from germline, CDR1 is SQVTM and CDR2 is ANQGSEA. This CDR3 has 14 amino acids. V lost 0 bases and J lost 4, with 10 bases in between. In DNA, the CDR3 is TGCAGCGTTGAAGAGTGGCGGTTGGGAAACACCATATATTTT. Residues: CSVEEWRLGNTIYF.

The chain combines TRBV5-1 with TRBJ1-1; D may be TRBD1 (5 bases). The CDR3 extends over 13 amino acids. Germline V gene sequence: CDR1 SGHRS, CDR2 YFSETQ. The germline V and J ends were trimmed by 3 bases and 4 bases, with 10 bases remaining between them. CDR3 protein: CASSSRQGTEAFF. In nucleotides, the CDR3 is TGCGCCAGCAGCTCTCGGCAGGGCACTGAAGCTTTCTTT.

The chain has TRBV29-1 and TRBJ2-2, with D possibly being TRBD2 (7 bases). Trimming pared 6 bases from V and 6 bases from J, leaving 20 bases between. Germline lookup yields CDR1 SQVTM and CDR2 ANQGSEA. This CDR3 is built from 15 residues. The CDR3 reads CSVGGPFSRSGELFF. The CDR3 region has the DNA TGCAGCGTCGGGGGGCCCTTTTCGAGGTCCGGGGAGCTGTTTTTT.

The V and J genes are TRBV6-5 and TRBJ2-3; TRBD2 might be the D (6 bases). V was cut by 6 bases and J by 2 bases, with 15 bases left in between. This CDR3 is 15 amino acids long. Germline CDR1 and CDR2: MNHEY and SVGAGI. DNA of the CDR3: TGTGCCAGCAGCCGGGAGCGACGAAACACAGATACGCAGTATTTT. The encoded protein is CASSRERRNTDTQYF.

V and J are TRBV7-8 and TRBJ2-7; possibly TRBD1 or TRBD2 for D (6 bases each). V was shortened by 4 bases and J by 3 bases, with 16 bases between the two germline ends. Germline V lookup: CDR1 SGHVS, CDR2 FQNEAQ. The CDR3 is 15 amino acids. As DNA, the CDR3 is TGTGCCAGCAGCTGGGGGCCGGCGGAGGGCTACGAGCAGTACTTC. Translation: CASSWGPAEGYEQYF.

CDR3 loop: CASSYLTGPGAEAFF. Here the CDR3 DNA reads TGTGCCAGCAGTTACCTTACAGGGCCGGGCGCTGAAGCTTTCTTT. The rearrangement uses TRBV6-6 and TRBJ1-1; maybe TRBD1 (6 bases). This CDR3 has 15 residues. CDR1 and CDR2 (germline): MNHNY, SVGAGI (reference sequence). V was clipped by 2 bases and J by 6 bases, with 16 bases between them.

This chain's CDR3 is CASSLARLSGGYQETQYF. CDR3 DNA sequence: TGCGCCAGCAGCTTGGCCAGATTATCCGGAGGGTACCAAGAGACCCAGTACTTC. The V and J genes are TRBV5-1 and TRBJ2-5; a weak D match, TRBD2 (6 bases). Germline-derived CDR1 and CDR2 are SGHRS and YFSETQ. The ends were cut back, 0 bases at V and 0 bases at J, with 18 bases in the middle. This CDR3 has 18 amino acids.

About this clone itself: This same CDR3 is encoded by further DNA sequences in the sample. V is TRBV28 and J is TRBJ1-2; 8 nucleotides align to TRBD1. V lost 4 bases, J lost 3 bases, and 7 bases stayed unmatched. Germline values: CDR1 MDHEN, CDR2 SYDVKM. CDR3 length equals 15 residues. The CDR3 sequence is CASSSPGGADYGYTF. The CDR3 nucleotides read TGTGCCAGCAGTTCCCCAGGGGGCGCGGACTATGGCTACACCTTC.